The rows below give T cell receptor beta chains drawn from one sample of a study of CD8+ T cells in alopecia areata. Data came from immunoSEQ multiplex PCR; TCRdb stores just in-frame clones and leaves some out. The sample has around 120,000 clones; roughly 63% are singletons. The material sequenced was CD8+ T cells sorted from blood, taken at week 4, from a patient treated with tofacitinib. The receptors originated from a human donor with alopecia areata. CDR3s leave out the opening cysteine and the closing phenylalanine or tryptophan. Rows give clone size only sometimes, using once, few, many, or a class for an expanded clone.

clone size	V gene	CDR3 length	J gene	CDR3 protein
.	TRBV7-9	13	TRBJ2-7	ASGWGRGGADEQY
.	TRBV7-6	15	TRBJ2-1	ASSLKASGGTYNEQF
.	TRBV25-1	10	TRBJ2-5	ASRQGGETQY
.	TRBV4-3	14	TRBJ1-1	ASSQQTGDPNTEAF
.	TRBV2	14	TRBJ1-2	ASSGNPDEYPGGYT
few	TRBV30	10	TRBJ2-1	AWSRVYNEQF
.	TRBV25-1	13	TRBJ1-2	ASSEGRNLNYGYT
.	TRBV29-1	11	TRBJ2-2	SVGPGVSGELF
.	TRBV28	14	TRBJ1-5	ASSLEITAGVQPQH
.	TRBV29-1	12	TRBJ1-2	SVEDPRTAYGYT
once	TRBV5-1	18	TRBJ2-1	ASSPTSGTSGGAARNEQF
.	TRBV6-4	13	TRBJ2-2	ASSDSNSNTGELF
.	TRBV27	12	TRBJ1-1	ASSLSGGYTEAF
.	TRBV25-1	12	TRBJ2-1	ASSLTGAYNEQF
.	TRBV29-1	12	TRBJ2-4	SVEVPLAKNIQY
few	TRBV7-9	14	TRBJ2-7	ASSLLAGGTEYEQY
.	TRBV2	13	TRBJ2-3	ASLGGQGDTDTQY
.	TRBV30	10	TRBJ1-4	ACEILNEKLF
.	TRBV2	13	TRBJ1-1	ASSVGAAWNTEAF
few	TRBV7-8	12	TRBJ1-2	ASLDWGGGYGYT
.	TRBV30	16	TRBJ2-3	AWSAGLAGEHHPDTQY
.	TRBV7-9	14	TRBJ2-1	ASSLGVRTDDNEQF
few	TRBV5-1	12	TRBJ2-5	ASSLIGGQETQY
.	TRBV7-2	12	TRBJ1-1	ASSLGAGWTEAF
.	TRBV9	11	TRBJ2-7	ASRQDGGYEQY
.	TRBV5-1	12	TRBJ1-6	ASSQGLEDSPLH
.	TRBV30	11	TRBJ1-1	ACRGMGNTEAF
once	TRBV27	11	TRBJ2-7	ASSHGGPGEQY
.	TRBV30	11	TRBJ1-4	AWSPGSDEKLF
.	TRBV13	11	TRBJ1-4	ASSLPPWEKLF
.	TRBV10-2	13	TRBJ2-3	ASSELAGLADTQY
.	TRBV30	11	TRBJ2-2	AWSVQDPGELF
.	TRBV29-1	12	TRBJ2-3	SVRTGTATDTQY
.	TRBV29-1	11	TRBJ1-2	SVEDLLFYGYT
few	TRBV5-6	11	TRBJ1-5	ATDGLSNQPQH
.	TRBV29-1	10	TRBJ1-1	SVEDWSTEAF
.	TRBV7-9	15	TRBJ2-6	ASSLAGQGPGANVLT
.	TRBV29-1	13	TRBJ2-3	SVHFGTSETDTQY
once	TRBV30	11	TRBJ1-2	AWSLTRGYGYT
few	TRBV5-1	11	TRBJ2-1	ASSDRGANEQF
.	TRBV25-1	9	TRBJ1-1	ASRQAPEAF